This TCR beta chain comes out of a study of blood T cells in healthy people across ages. On the study more broadly: Template switching picked up about one barcoded beta molecule for each two T cells. Study conclusions and caveats: Getting older went along with TCR beta diversity per million T cells dropping roughly linearly. Strong correlation linked observed beta diversity and percent naive T cells.

Collection of around 9.3 milliliters of peripheral blood was performed for each donor. There are 15 residues in the CDR3. Between the trimmed V and J ends, which lost 4 bases and 4 bases, there was a span of 17 bases. Germline lookup yields CDR1 SGHTS and CDR2 YDEGEE. A second PCR, run for 7 to 11 cycles, used a sample-barcoded 5' primer plus a J-beta primer mix. MiXCR was run by TCRdb on the 5' RACE reads, yielding one entry per CDR3 protein. In the table there are about 1.8 million distinct CDR3 sequences, about 50% of which are singletons. This clonotype was counted between two and nine times. Its antigen remains unknown.

The chain is built from TRBV5-8 and TRBJ1-2; TRBD1 is a possible D gene (6 bases). The sequencing input was blood. The TCR originated in a middle-aged woman in good health. The CDR3 sequence: CASSIWTALVYGYTF. CDR3 DNA: TGTGCCAGCAGCATATGGACAGCCCTTGTCTATGGCTACACCTTC.